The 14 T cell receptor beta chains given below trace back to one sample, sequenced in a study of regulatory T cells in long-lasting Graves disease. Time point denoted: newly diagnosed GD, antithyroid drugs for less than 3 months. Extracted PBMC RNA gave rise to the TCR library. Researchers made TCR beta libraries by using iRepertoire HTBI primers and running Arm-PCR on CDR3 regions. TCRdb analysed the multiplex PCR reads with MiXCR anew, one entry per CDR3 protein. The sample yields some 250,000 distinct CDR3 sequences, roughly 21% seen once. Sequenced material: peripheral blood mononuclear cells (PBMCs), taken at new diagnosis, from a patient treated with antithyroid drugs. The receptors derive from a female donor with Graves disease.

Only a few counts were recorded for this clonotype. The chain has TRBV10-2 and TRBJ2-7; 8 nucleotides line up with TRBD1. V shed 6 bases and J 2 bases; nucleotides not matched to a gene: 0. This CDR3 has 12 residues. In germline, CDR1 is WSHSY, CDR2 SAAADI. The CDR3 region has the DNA TGCGCCAGCAGGGACAGGGCCTACGAGCAGTACTTC. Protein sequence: CASRDRAYEQYF.

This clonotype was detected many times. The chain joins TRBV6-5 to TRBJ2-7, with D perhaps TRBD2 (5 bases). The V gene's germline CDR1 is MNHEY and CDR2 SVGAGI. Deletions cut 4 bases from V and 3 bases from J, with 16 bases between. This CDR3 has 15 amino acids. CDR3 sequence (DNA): TGTGCCAGCAGTTTCCCTGGAGGCGCGGTCTACGAGCAGTACTTC. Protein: CASSFPGGAVYEQYF.

The CDR3 protein is CASSQGAGNTEAFF. The DNA for the CDR3 is TGTGCCAGCTCACAGGGGGCCGGGAACACTGAAGCTTTCTTT. V usage is TRBV18 and J usage is TRBJ1-1, with TRBD1 identical over 7 bases. In germline, CDR1 is KGHSH, CDR2 LQKENI. Trimming removed 4 bases from V and 1 base from J; junction bases left unmatched: 3. This CDR3 contains 14 residues.

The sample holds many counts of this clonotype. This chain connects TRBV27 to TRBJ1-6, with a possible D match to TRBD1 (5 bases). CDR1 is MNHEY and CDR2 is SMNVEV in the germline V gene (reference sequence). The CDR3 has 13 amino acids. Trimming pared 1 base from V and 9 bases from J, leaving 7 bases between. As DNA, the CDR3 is TGTGCCAGCAGTTTATTAGGGGTTTCACCCCTCCACTTT. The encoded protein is CASSLLGVSPLHF.

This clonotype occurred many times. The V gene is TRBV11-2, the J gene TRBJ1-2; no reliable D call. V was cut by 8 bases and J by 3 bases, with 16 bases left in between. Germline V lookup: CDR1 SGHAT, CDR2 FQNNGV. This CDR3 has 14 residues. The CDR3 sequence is CASSPGGQYYGYTF. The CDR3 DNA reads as TGTGCCAGCTCCCCCGGCGGTCAGTACTATGGCTACACCTTC.

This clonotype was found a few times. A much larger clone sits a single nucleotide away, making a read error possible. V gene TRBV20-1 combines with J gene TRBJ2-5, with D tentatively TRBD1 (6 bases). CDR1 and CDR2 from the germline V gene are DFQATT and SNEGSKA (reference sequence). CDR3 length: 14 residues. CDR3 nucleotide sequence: TGCAGTGCTAGAGATGTGGGGGCTCGAGAGACCCAGTGCTTC. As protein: CSARDVGARETQCF.

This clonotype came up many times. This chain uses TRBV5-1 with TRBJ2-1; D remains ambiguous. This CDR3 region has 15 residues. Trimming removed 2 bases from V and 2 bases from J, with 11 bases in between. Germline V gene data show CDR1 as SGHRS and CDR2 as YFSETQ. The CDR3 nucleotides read TGCGCCAGCAGCTTAACCCATAGCCCCTACAATGAGCAGTTCTTC. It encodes CASSLTHSPYNEQFF.

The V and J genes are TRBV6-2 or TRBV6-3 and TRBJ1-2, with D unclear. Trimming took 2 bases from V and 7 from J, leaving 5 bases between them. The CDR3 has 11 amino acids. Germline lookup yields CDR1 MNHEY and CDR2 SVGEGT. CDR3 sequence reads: CASSYLGGYTF. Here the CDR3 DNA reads TGTGCCAGCAGTTACCTTGGTGGCTACACCTTC.

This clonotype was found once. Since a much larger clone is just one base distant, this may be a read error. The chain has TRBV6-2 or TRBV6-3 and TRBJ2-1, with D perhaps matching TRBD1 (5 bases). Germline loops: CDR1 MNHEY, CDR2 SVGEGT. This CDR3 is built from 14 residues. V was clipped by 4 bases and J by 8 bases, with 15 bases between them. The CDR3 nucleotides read TGTGCCAGCAGTTTCAAGACAGCGAGGCATGAGCAGTTCTTC. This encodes CASSFKTARHEQFF.

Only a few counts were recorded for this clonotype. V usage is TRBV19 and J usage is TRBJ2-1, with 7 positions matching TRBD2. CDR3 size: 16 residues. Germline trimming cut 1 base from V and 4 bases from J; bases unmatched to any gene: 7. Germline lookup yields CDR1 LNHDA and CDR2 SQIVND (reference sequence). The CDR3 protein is CASSIVPSGTYNEQFF. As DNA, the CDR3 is TGTGCCAGTAGTATAGTTCCTAGCGGTACATACAATGAGCAGTTCTTC.

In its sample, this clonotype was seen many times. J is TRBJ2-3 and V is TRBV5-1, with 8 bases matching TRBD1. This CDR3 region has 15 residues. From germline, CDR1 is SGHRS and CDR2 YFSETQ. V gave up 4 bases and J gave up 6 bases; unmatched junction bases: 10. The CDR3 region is CASSPTGTGFDTQYF. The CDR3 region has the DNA TGCGCCAGCAGCCCTACGGGGACAGGTTTCGATACGCAGTATTTT.

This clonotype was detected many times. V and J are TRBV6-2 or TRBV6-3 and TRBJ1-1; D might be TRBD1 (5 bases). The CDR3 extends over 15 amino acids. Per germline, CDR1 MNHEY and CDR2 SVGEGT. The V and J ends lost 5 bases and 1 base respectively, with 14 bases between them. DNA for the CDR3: TGTGCCAGCAGTGACCCTGGAACAGGGAACACTGAAGCTTTCTTT. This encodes CASSDPGTGNTEAFF.

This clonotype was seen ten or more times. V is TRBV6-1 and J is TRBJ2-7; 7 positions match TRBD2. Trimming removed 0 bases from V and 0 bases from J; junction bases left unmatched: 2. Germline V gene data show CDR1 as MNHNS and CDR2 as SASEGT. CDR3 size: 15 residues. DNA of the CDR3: TGTGCCAGCAGTGAAGCTCGGGGGGACTCCTACGAGCAGTACTTC. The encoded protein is CASSEARGDSYEQYF.

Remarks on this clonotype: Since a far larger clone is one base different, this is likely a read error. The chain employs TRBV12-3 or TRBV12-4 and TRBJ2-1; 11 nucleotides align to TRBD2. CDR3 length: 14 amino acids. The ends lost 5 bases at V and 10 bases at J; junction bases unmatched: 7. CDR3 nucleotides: TGTGCCAGCAGTGCACTAGCGGGGGAGGTCGAGCAGTTCTTC. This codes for CASSALAGEVEQFF.